The clone carrying this T cell receptor beta chain was observed a handful of times. The target antigen is unknown. The CDR3 is cut off 3 residues early in the read; its end comes from the germline J gene. This sample stems from a study of T cell clonality in common variable immunodeficiency. Findings of the study overall: Compared with healthy controls, CVID subjects showed increased TCRbeta clonality, mostly in about a third. Shared TCRbeta clones were fewer between CVID subjects than controls. Reportedly, TCR beta sequences from common variable immunodeficiency showed fewer deletions and N-nucleotide insertions.

No CVID subject was ill or on immunomodulatory drugs when sampled. Heparinized whole blood, about 5 to 8.5 ml, came from each donor. Clones were sequenced by immunoSEQ multiplex PCR, and TCRdb holds only the in-frame ones, with some missing. Observed in the sample are approximately 30,000 clones, none of them singletons. Per germline, CDR1 SEHNR and CDR2 FQNEAQ (reference sequence). Losses at the gene ends were 5 bases for V and 3 bases for J; bases not matched to a gene: 5. This CDR3 region has 15 residues. J is TRBJ1-5 and V is TRBV7-9, with TRBD1 matching 9 bases. This TCR was sampled from a human donor with common variable immunodeficiency. Sequenced material: peripheral blood mononuclear cells. Incomplete CDR3 DNA: TGTGCCAGCAGCGAAACAGGGGGCATCAATCAGCCC. This gives the protein CASSETGGINQP. The full CDR3 is CASSETGGINQPQHF.